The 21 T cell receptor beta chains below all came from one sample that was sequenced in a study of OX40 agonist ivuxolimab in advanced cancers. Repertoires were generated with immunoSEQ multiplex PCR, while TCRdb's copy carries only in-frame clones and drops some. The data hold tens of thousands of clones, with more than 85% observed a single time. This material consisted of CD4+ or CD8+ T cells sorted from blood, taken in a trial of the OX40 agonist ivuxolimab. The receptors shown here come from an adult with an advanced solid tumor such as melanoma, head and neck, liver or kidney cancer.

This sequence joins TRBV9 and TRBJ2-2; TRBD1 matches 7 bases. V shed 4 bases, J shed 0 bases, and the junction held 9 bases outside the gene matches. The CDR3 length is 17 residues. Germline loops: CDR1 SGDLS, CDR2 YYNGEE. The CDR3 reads CASSTPKGQANTGELFF. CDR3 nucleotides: TGTGCCAGCAGCACCCCCAAAGGACAGGCGAACACCGGGGAGCTGTTTTTT.

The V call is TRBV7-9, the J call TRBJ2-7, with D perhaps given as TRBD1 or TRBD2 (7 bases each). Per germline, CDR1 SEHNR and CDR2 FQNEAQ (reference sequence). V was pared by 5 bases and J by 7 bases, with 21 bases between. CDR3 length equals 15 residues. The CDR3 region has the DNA TGTGCCAGCAGCGGCGGGACAGCGGGGATAGGGGAGCAGTACTTC. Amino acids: CASSGGTAGIGEQYF.

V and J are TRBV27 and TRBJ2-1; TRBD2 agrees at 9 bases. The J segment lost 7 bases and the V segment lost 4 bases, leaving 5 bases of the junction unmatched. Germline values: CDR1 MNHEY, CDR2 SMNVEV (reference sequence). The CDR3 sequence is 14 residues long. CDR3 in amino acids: CASSSKRGVNEQFF. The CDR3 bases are TGTGCCAGCAGTTCAAAGCGGGGGGTAAATGAGCAGTTCTTC.

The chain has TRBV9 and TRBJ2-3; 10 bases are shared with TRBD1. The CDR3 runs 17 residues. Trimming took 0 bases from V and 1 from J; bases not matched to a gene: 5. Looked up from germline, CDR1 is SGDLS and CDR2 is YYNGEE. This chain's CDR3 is CASSVVSGTGGTDTQYF. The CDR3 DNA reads TGTGCCAGCAGCGTAGTGTCCGGGACAGGGGGCACAGATACGCAGTATTTT.

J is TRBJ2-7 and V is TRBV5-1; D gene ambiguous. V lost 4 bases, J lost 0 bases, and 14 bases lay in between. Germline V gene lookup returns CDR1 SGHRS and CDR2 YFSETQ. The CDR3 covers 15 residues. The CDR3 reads CASSGRQESSYEQYF. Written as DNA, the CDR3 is TGCGCCAGCAGCGGCCGACAAGAGAGCTCCTACGAGCAGTACTTC.

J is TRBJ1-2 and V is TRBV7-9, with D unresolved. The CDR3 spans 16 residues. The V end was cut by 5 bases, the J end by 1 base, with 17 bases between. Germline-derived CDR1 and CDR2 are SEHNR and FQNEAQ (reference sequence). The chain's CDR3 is CASSPSGETLNYGYTF. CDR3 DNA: TGTGCCAGCAGCCCTTCTGGGGAGACTCTTAACTATGGCTACACCTTC.

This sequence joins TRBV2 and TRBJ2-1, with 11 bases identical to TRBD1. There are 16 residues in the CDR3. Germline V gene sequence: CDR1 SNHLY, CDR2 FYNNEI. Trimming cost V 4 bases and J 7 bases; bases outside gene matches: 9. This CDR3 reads CASSGGQGAIWNEQFF. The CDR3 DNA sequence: TGTGCCAGCAGTGGAGGACAGGGGGCTATATGGAATGAGCAGTTCTTC.

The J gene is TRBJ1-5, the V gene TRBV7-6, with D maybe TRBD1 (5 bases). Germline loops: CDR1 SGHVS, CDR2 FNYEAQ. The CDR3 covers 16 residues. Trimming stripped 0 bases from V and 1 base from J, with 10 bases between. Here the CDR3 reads CASSLAPAGSNQPQHF. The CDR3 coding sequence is TGTGCCAGCAGCTTAGCGCCCGCAGGGAGCAATCAGCCCCAGCATTTT.

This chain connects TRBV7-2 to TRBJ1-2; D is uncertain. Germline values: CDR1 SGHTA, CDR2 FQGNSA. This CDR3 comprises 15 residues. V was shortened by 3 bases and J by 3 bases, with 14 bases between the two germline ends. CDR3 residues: CASSFGVSGDYGYTF. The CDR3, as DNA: TGTGCCAGCAGCTTCGGGGTGAGCGGGGACTATGGCTACACCTTC.

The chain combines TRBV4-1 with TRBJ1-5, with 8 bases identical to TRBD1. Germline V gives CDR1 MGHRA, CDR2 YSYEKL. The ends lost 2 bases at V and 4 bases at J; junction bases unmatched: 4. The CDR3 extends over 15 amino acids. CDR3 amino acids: CASSQNRGGNQPQHF. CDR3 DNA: TGCGCCAGCAGCCAAAACAGGGGGGGGAATCAGCCCCAGCATTTT.

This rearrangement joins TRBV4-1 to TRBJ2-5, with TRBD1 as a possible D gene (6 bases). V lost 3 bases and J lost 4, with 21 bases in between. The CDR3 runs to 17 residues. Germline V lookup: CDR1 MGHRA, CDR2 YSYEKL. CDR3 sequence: CASSQQWDTTLGETQYF. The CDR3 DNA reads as TGCGCCAGCAGCCAGCAGTGGGACACCACCCTCGGAGAGACCCAGTACTTC.

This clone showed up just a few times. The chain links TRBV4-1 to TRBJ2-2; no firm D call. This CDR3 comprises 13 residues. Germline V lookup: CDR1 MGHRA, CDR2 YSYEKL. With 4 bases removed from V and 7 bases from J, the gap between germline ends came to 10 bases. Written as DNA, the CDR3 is TGCGCCAGCAGCCCCATTAGTGGCGGGGAGCTGTTTTTT. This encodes CASSPISGGELFF.

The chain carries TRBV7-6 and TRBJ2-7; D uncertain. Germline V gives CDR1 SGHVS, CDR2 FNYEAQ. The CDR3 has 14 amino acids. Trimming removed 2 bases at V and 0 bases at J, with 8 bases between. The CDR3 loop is CASSLIGNSYEQYF. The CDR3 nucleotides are TGTGCCAGCAGCTTAATTGGGAACTCCTACGAGCAGTACTTC. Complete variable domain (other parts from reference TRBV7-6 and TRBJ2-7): GAGVSQSPRYKVTKRGQDVALRCDPISGHVSLYWYRQALGQGPEFLTYFNYEAQQDKSGLPNDRFSAERPEGSISTLTIQRTEQRDSAMYRCASSLIGNSYEQYFGPGTRLTVT.

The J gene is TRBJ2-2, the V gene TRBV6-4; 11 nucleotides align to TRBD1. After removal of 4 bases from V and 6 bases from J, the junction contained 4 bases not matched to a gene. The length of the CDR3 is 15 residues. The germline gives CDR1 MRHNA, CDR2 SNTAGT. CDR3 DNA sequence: TGTGCCAGCAGTGCGGGACAGGGGGTCTCCGGGGAGCTGTTTTTT. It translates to CASSAGQGVSGELFF.

Here the CDR3 DNA reads TGTGCCAGCAGCGGCGTTGGGGCGGGGGGCCAAGAGACCCAGTACTTC. Its protein product is CASSGVGAGGQETQYF. The genes are TRBV5-6 and TRBJ2-5, with 8 bases lining up with TRBD2. Looked up from germline, CDR1 is SGHDT and CDR2 is YYEEEE. J was trimmed by 1 base and V by 4 bases; bases with no gene match: 9. This CDR3 contains 16 residues.

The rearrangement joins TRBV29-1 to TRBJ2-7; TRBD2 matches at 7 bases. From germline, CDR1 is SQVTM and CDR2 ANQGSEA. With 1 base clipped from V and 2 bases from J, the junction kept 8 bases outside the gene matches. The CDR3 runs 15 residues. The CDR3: CSVEGGTTPTYEQYF. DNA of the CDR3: TGCAGCGTTGAAGGGGGGACTACTCCAACCTACGAGCAGTACTTC.

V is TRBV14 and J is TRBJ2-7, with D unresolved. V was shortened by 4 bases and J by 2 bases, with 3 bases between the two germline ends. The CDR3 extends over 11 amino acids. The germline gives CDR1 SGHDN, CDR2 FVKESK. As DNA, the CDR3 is TGTGCCAGCAGCCTTGCCTACGAGCAGTACTTC. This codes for CASSLAYEQYF.

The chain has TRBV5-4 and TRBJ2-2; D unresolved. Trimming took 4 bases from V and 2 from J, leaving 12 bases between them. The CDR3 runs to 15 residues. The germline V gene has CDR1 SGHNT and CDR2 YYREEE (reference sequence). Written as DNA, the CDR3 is TGTGCCAGCAGCCTGACCGTCCCTAACACCGGGGAGCTGTTTTTT. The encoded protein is CASSLTVPNTGELFF. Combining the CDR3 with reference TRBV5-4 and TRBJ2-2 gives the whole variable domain ETGVTQSPTHLIKTRGQQVTLRCSSQSGHNTVSWYQQALGQGPQFIFQYYREEENGRGNFPPRFSGLQFPNYSSELNVNALELDDSALYLCASSLTVPNTGELFFGEGSRLTVL.

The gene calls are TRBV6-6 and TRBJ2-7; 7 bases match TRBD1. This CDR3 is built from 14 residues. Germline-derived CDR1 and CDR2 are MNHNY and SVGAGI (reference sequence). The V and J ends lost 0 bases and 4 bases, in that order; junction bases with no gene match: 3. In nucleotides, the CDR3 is TGTGCCAGCAGTTACTCCGACAGGGAGTACGAGCAGTACTTC. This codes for CASSYSDREYEQYF.

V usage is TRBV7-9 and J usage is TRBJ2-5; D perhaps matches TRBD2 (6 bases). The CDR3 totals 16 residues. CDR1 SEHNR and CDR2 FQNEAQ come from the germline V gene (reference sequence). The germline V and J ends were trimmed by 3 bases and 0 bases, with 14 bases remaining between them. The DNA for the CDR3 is TGTGCCAGCAGCTTTTGGGCGGGATTGTACCAAGAGACCCAGTACTTC. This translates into CASSFWAGLYQETQYF.

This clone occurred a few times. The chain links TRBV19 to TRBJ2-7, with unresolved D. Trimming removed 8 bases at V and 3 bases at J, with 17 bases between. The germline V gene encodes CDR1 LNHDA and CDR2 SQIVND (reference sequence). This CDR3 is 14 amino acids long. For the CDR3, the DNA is TGTGCCAGTTCCTTCGGCCTGGCGATCTACGAGCAGTACTTC. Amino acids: CASSFGLAIYEQYF.